Below, 6 T cell receptor beta chains from the same sample are listed, as sequenced in a study of blood T cells in healthy people across ages (dated by TCRdb to the mid-2010s). Library generation was performed with 5' RACE. Sequencing was performed on an Illumina HiSeq 2500. A second PCR of roughly 7 to 11 cycles was run with a J-beta primer mix and a sample-barcoded 5' primer. The raw public data were reprocessed by TCRdb itself: fastp quality trimming at Q25, MiXCR clonotype calling, in-frame beta chains only. Entries are consolidated by CDR3 protein sequence, retaining the most common genes and DNA. The sample table holds over a million distinct CDR3 sequences, of which 42% were seen once. The ten top clones hold 7% to 9.5% of the sample. The sample consisted of blood. Every receptor here comes from a woman aged 18-29 years in good health.

V is TRBV6-1 and J is TRBJ1-1; D ambiguous. The CDR3 contains 13 residues. V lost 6 bases to trimming and J lost 7 bases, with 15 bases between them. CDR1 MNHNS and CDR2 SASEGT come from the germline V gene. This chain's CDR3 is CASSRQLQLEAFF. The CDR3 region has the DNA TGTGCCAGCAGCCGTCAACTACAACTTGAAGCTTTCTTT.

The genes are TRBV12-3 or TRBV12-4 and TRBJ1-1; no clear D. The CDR3 has 12 amino acids. V lost 5 bases and J lost 8, with 12 bases in between. CDR3 loop: CASSPGPLEAFF. CDR3 sequence (DNA): TGTGCCAGCAGTCCCGGTCCCCTCGAAGCTTTCTTT.

The CDR3 loop is CASNGGTAISPKQFF. The CDR3 DNA sequence: TGTGCCAGCAACGGTGGGACCGCGATATCTCCCAAGCAGTTCTTC. The rearrangement links TRBV7-2 to TRBJ2-1; tentatively, D is TRBD1 or TRBD2 (5 bases each). Per the germline V gene, CDR1 is SGHTA and CDR2 is FQGNSA. The CDR3 spans 15 residues. V shed 7 bases and J shed 11 bases, with 24 bases lying between them.

This clonotype came up many times. The V and J genes are TRBV20-1 and TRBJ2-3; tentatively, D is TRBD1 (5 bases). Per the germline V gene, CDR1 is DFQATT and CDR2 is SNEGSKA (reference sequence). V shed 0 bases and J shed 3 bases, with 10 bases lying between them. The CDR3 loop spans 14 amino acids. The CDR3, as DNA: TGCAGTGCTAGAGATCCTGCAGGGACAGATACGCAGTATTTT. Amino acids: CSARDPAGTDTQYF.

This clonotype was seen only a few times. The chain combines TRBV10-3 with TRBJ2-3, with 8 bases matching TRBD2. Trimming cost V 6 bases and J 0 bases; bases outside gene matches: 8. Germline assignment: CDR1 ENHRY and CDR2 SYGVKD. This CDR3 has 16 residues. The CDR3 spells CAISETGGTSTDTQYF. Written as DNA, the CDR3 is TGTGCCATCAGCGAGACGGGGGGGACTAGCACAGATACGCAGTATTTT.

V gene TRBV28 combines with J gene TRBJ2-7; possibly TRBD1 or TRBD2 for D (5 bases each). The CDR3 spans 11 residues. Trimming cost V 10 bases and J 6 bases, with 13 bases left between them. Germline-derived CDR1 and CDR2 are MDHEN and SYDVKM. The CDR3 region is CATRYGAEQYF. The CDR3 DNA is TGTGCCACTAGGTACGGGGCCGAGCAGTACTTC.